Listed below are T cell receptor beta chains from one sample, sequenced in a study of T cell repertoires in cytomegalovirus infection. Using its own MiXCR run on the reads, TCRdb lists one record per CDR3 protein. In the table there are some 590,000 distinct CDR3 sequences, roughly 43% of which are singletons. Antigens of these TCRs are unknown. Sequencing was performed on cultured PBMCs, taken from culture after CMV antigen stimulation. Every receptor here comes from a human donor in good health (CMV status not recorded). Some clones in this sample may be carry-over from other donors' samples. CDR3s include the opening cysteine and the closing phenylalanine or tryptophan. The D gene is left open where the match is weak. Size is stated for part of the rows, as once, few or many counts, or as a class when the clone is expanded.

D gene,CDR3 length,clone size,V gene,J gene,CDR3 protein,CDR3 DNA
NA,15,few,TRBV7-2,TRBJ1-5,CASSQKGYSNQPQHF,TGTGCCAGCAGCCAAAAGGGTTATAGCAATCAGCCCCAGCATTTT
NA,15,few,TRBV7-2,TRBJ2-3,CASRPVAGGTDTQYF,TGTGCCAGCAGACCGGTGGCAGGGGGCACAGATACGCAGTATTTT
NA,14,NA,TRBV5-1,TRBJ2-7,CASSLTTGTYEQYF,TGCGCCAGCAGCCTTACGACAGGAACCTACGAGCAGTACTTC
NA,15,NA,TRBV7-2,TRBJ2-2,CASSLGTVEPGELFF,TGTGCCAGCAGCTTAGGGACAGTTGAACCCGGGGAGCTGTTTTTT
NA,13,few,TRBV7-2,TRBJ2-7,CASSLVNNYEQYF,TGTGCCAGCAGCTTAGTAAATAACTACGAGCAGTACTTC
TRBD1,15,few,TRBV7-6,TRBJ1-1,CASSNRQGTNTEAFF,TGTGCCAGCAGCAACAGACAGGGGACGAACACTGAAGCTTTCTTT
NA,15,NA,TRBV15,TRBJ1-6,CATSAEGRLNSPLHF,TGTGCCACCAGCGCCGAGGGACGGCTGAATTCACCCCTCCACTTT
NA,15,NA,TRBV10-3,TRBJ2-3,CAISEQLEGTDTQYF,TGTGCCATCAGTGAACAGCTAGAGGGCACAGATACGCAGTATTTT
NA,14,NA,TRBV15,TRBJ2-4,CATSLTKAQNIQYF,TGTGCCACCAGCCTAACTAAGGCACAAAACATTCAGTACTTC
TRBD1,13,NA,TRBV12-3/TRBV12-4,TRBJ1-5,CASRATGSQPQHF,TGTGCCAGCAGGGCGACAGGGAGTCAGCCCCAGCATTTT
NA,16,NA,TRBV11-2,TRBJ2-7,CASSLYGTAEGGEQYF,TGTGCCAGCAGTCTTTATGGGACCGCTGAAGGAGGCGAGCAGTACTTC
TRBD1,15,few,TRBV11-2,TRBJ2-3,CASSNGQGTRDTQYF,TGTGCCAGCAGCAACGGACAGGGGACTCGGGATACGCAGTATTTT
NA,17,NA,TRBV27,TRBJ1-4,CASSWRGDAATNEKLFF,TGTGCCAGCAGTTGGAGGGGGGACGCTGCAACTAATGAAAAACTGTTTTTT
NA,13,NA,TRBV12-3/TRBV12-4,TRBJ1-1,CASSFVQNTEAFF,TGTGCCAGCAGTTTTGTACAGAACACTGAAGCTTTCTTT
NA,15,NA,TRBV19,TRBJ1-2,CASSFLGRQDYGYTF,TGTGCCAGTAGTTTCCTGGGACGGCAGGACTATGGCTACACCTTC
NA,13,NA,TRBV6-2/TRBV6-3,TRBJ2-7,CATRPAGPYEQYF,TGTGCCACTCGGCCAGCAGGCCCCTACGAGCAGTACTTC
TRBD2,18,NA,TRBV7-2,TRBJ2-1,CASRRGTSGGLTYNEQFF,TGTGCCAGCAGGCGGGGGACTAGCGGGGGCCTCACCTACAATGAGCAGTTCTTC
NA,14,many,TRBV7-2,TRBJ2-3,CASRRGLSTDTQYF,TGTGCCAGCAGAAGGGGACTCTCGACAGATACGCAGTATTTT